This TCR beta chain was identified during a study of blood T cell repertoires in COVID-19. Across the study: The study drew acute and convalescent COVID-19 samples from the United States, Italy and Spain.

Sequencing was performed with immunoSEQ multiplex PCR; in TCRdb, only in-frame clones are kept and a portion is missing. This sample has 200,000 to 250,000 clones; about four fifths occur once, and the top ten carry under 2%. CDR1 is DFQATT, CDR2 SNEGSKA, per germline (reference sequence). There are 16 residues in the CDR3. V was clipped by 3 bases and J by 0 bases, with 17 bases between them. Sequencing was carried out using PBMCs or T cells enriched from blood (not recorded which). The V gene is TRBV20-1, the J gene TRBJ2-5, with D possibly being TRBD1 (6 bases). The sequence came from a man in his 60s who had recovered from COVID-19. The CDR3 region has the DNA TGCAGTGCTAGTAGCCCGGGACACCCGTACCAAGAGACCCAGTACTTC. Translated: CSASSPGHPYQETQYF.